These 29 T cell receptor beta chains share one sample of origin, sequenced in a study of T-cell memory formation after mild COVID-19. Via MiXCR, TCRdb re-called the 5' RACE reads, giving one row per CDR3 protein. The repertoire holds about 260,000 distinct CDR3 sequences, roughly 16% seen once, with roughly a fifth in the top ten. Sequenced: PBMCs or a T cell subset sorted from them (not recorded which). The receptors were sampled from a man aged 18-30 years who had mild COVID-19 (a few samples of this study predate the infection). Cell type and time point are not known.

This clonotype has more than one count but fewer than ten. This sequence joins TRBV29-1 and TRBJ2-2, with 8 bases lining up with TRBD1. Trimming at V came to 7 bases and at J to 1 base, leaving 2 bases not matched to a gene. From germline, CDR1 is SQVTM and CDR2 ANQGSEA. The CDR3 has 13 residues. The CDR3 bases are TGCAGCGCAGGGACAGGGAACACCGGGGAGCTGTTTTTT. Amino acid sequence: CSAGTGNTGELFF.

The sample holds a few counts of this clonotype. The J gene is TRBJ2-5, the V gene TRBV12-3 or TRBV12-4; D is unresolved. Between the trimmed V and J ends, which lost 5 bases and 5 bases, there was a span of 6 bases. This CDR3 region has 11 residues. The CDR3 DNA is TGTGCCAGCAGTGCCCGGGAGACCCAGTACTTC. It encodes CASSARETQYF.

The chain has TRBV12-3 or TRBV12-4 and TRBJ2-1, with TRBD1 matching over 7 bases. This CDR3 has 17 residues. Losses at the gene ends were 7 bases for V and 2 bases for J; bases not matched to a gene: 14. CDR3 sequence (DNA): TGTGCCAGCACCAGCCACACAGGGGTGGTGGCCTACAATGAGCAGTTCTTC. Translated, it gives CASTSHTGVVAYNEQFF.

In its sample, this clonotype was seen a few times. The chain carries TRBV14 and TRBJ2-3; D is unresolved. V was shortened by 2 bases and J by 4 bases, with 7 bases between the two germline ends. CDR3 length: 13 residues. CDR1 is SGHDN, CDR2 FVKESK, per germline. CDR3 nucleotides: TGTGCCAGCAGCCAAAATGGGGCAGATACGCAGTATTTT. Protein product: CASSQNGADTQYF.

The chain recombines TRBV20-1 with TRBJ2-3, with 9 bases matching TRBD1. This CDR3 spans 13 amino acids. Germline values: CDR1 DFQATT, CDR2 SNEGSKA (reference sequence). J gave up 5 bases and V 6 bases, and 6 bases lay outside the gene matches. The CDR3 sequence: CSARDRAGDTQYF. The CDR3, as DNA: TGCAGTGCAAGGGACAGGGCCGGAGATACGCAGTATTTT.

The rearrangement joins TRBV21-1 to TRBJ2-3. TRBV21-1 corresponds to a pseudogene. The CDR3 extends over 14 amino acids. The chain's CDR3 is CASSLQTYTDTQYF. CDR3 nucleotides: TGTGCCAGCAGTTTGCAGACCTACACAGATACGCAGTATTTT.

The V call is TRBV7-9, the J call TRBJ1-2, with D uncertain. The V gene's germline CDR1 is SEHNR and CDR2 FQNEAQ (reference sequence). The ends were cut back, 5 bases at V and 1 base at J, with 14 bases in the middle. This CDR3 is built from 15 residues. CDR3 region: CASSPFGTFNYGYTF. The CDR3 DNA is TGTGCCAGCAGCCCCTTCGGAACCTTTAACTATGGCTACACCTTC. Combining the CDR3 with reference TRBV7-9 and TRBJ1-2 gives the whole variable domain DTGVSQNPRHKITKRGQNVTFRCDPISEHNRLYWYRQTLGQGPEFLTYFQNEAQLEKSRLLSDRFSAERPKGSFSTLEIQRTEQGDSAMYLCASSPFGTFNYGYTFGSGTRLTVV.

The table lists this clonotype with a few counts. The genes are TRBV5-6 and TRBJ2-1; D is unclear. The V end was cut by 4 bases, the J end by 10 bases, with 15 bases between. The CDR3 runs 13 residues. Germline-derived CDR1 and CDR2 are SGHDT and YYEEEE. CDR3 DNA sequence: TGTGCCAGCAGCCCCGGGCCCGGCCTGGAGCAGTTCTTC. Amino acid sequence: CASSPGPGLEQFF.

This clonotype was seen more than once but under ten times. The rearrangement links TRBV12-3 or TRBV12-4 to TRBJ1-2; no definite D call. The CDR3 runs 14 residues. V lost 2 bases, J lost 4 bases, and 11 bases lay in between. The CDR3 protein is CASSLRPEFYGYTF. CDR3 DNA sequence: TGTGCCAGCAGTTTACGCCCGGAATTCTATGGCTACACCTTC.

This clonotype has a handful of counts. This chain uses TRBV20-1 with TRBJ2-3; no firm D call. The germline V gene encodes CDR1 DFQATT and CDR2 SNEGSKA (reference sequence). The CDR3 has 15 amino acids. V was pared by 0 bases and J by 4 bases, with 14 bases between. This chain's CDR3 is CSARDPTSRADTQYF. CDR3 bases: TGCAGTGCTAGAGATCCCACGTCTAGGGCAGATACGCAGTATTTT.

The sample holds many counts of this clonotype. One end of the junction varies from germline; a read error may be responsible. The rearrangement joins TRBV4-3 to TRBJ2-1; 10 bases line up with TRBD2. The length of the CDR3 is 13 residues. CDR1 and CDR2 from the germline V gene are LGHNA and YSLEER. CDR3 residues: CASSQDPSGGKIF. CDR3 DNA: TGCGCCAGCAGCCAAGACCCTAGCGGGGGAAAGATCTTC.

This clonotype was seen only a few times. This chain uses TRBV7-9 with TRBJ2-1; no clear D. CDR1 is SEHNR, CDR2 FQNEAQ, per germline (reference sequence). Trimming left V 6 bases short and J 13 bases short, with 13 bases between. The CDR3 spans 11 residues. The CDR3 nucleotides read TGTGCCAGCAGTCTGGGGATCCCCCAGTTCTTC. This encodes CASSLGIPQFF. The whole variable domain, filled in from reference TRBV7-9 and TRBJ2-1, reads DTGVSQNPRHKITKRGQNVTFRCDPISEHNRLYWYRQTLGQGPEFLTYFQNEAQLEKSRLLSDRFSAERPKGSFSTLEIQRTEQGDSAMYLCASSLGIPQFFGPGTRLTVL.

The table lists this clonotype with a few counts. V usage is TRBV20-1 and J usage is TRBJ2-5; 7 positions agree with TRBD1. Trimming took 6 bases from V and 1 from J; bases not matched to a gene: 5. CDR3 length equals 13 residues. The germline V gene encodes CDR1 DFQATT and CDR2 SNEGSKA (reference sequence). The CDR3 reads CSAPRDSQETQYF. In DNA, the CDR3 is TGCAGTGCCCCCCGGGACAGCCAAGAGACCCAGTACTTC.

The J gene is TRBJ2-7, the V gene TRBV5-1, with no clear D. CDR3 length: 15 residues. V was cut by 0 bases and J by 3 bases, with 13 bases left in between. Germline loops: CDR1 SGHRS, CDR2 YFSETQ. The CDR3 DNA reads TGCGCCAGCAGCTTGGGTCCAGGATCCGTCTACGAGCAGTACTTC. Protein: CASSLGPGSVYEQYF. Full variable domain (outside the CDR3, taken from reference TRBV5-1 and TRBJ2-7): KAGVTQTPRYLIKTRGQQVTLSCSPISGHRSVSWYQQTPGQGLQFLFEYFSETQRNKGNFPGRFSGRQFSNSRSEMNVSTLELGDSALYLCASSLGPGSVYEQYFGPGTRLTVT.

About this clonotype itself: The CDR3 ends on some other residue instead of the conserved phenylalanine or tryptophan, so this is likely a read error. The gene calls are TRBV7-2 and TRBJ1-1; 7 bases map to TRBD1. This CDR3 spans 15 amino acids. The J segment lost 2 bases and the V segment lost 3 bases, leaving 6 bases of the junction unmatched. Germline V gene data show CDR1 as SGHTA and CDR2 as FQGNSA. For the CDR3, the DNA is TGTGCCAGCAGCTTGGCCGGGACAGCCAACACTGAAGCTTTCCTT. Amino acid sequence: CASSLAGTANTEAFL.

J is TRBJ1-5 and V is TRBV7-2; D not certain. Looked up from germline, CDR1 is SGHTA and CDR2 is FQGNSA. Trimming took off 5 bases at V and 9 bases at J, with 14 bases between the two ends. This CDR3 contains 13 residues. CDR3 protein: CASSPYPVAPQHF. In nucleotides, the CDR3 is TGTGCCAGCAGCCCCTATCCGGTGGCGCCCCAGCATTTT.

This clonotype has more than one count but fewer than ten. This rearrangement joins TRBV12-3 or TRBV12-4 to TRBJ2-7; the D gene is possibly TRBD1 (7 bases). This CDR3 has 13 amino acids. Deletions cut 3 bases from V and 4 bases from J, with 10 bases between. CDR3 sequence reads: CASSFPGGYEQYF. The CDR3 bases are TGTGCCAGCAGTTTCCCAGGGGGGTACGAGCAGTACTTC.

This clonotype was seen once. This chain links TRBV12-3 or TRBV12-4 with TRBJ1-1, with no clear D. Trimming removed 10 bases at V and 4 bases at J, with 16 bases between. This CDR3 is 13 amino acids long. Here the CDR3 DNA reads TGTGCCACCTTGCGGATGGGAGGCACTGAAGCTTTCTTT. Residues: CATLRMGGTEAFF.

This clonotype has more than one count but fewer than ten. The rearrangement joins TRBV12-3 or TRBV12-4 to TRBJ1-1; 8 bases map to TRBD1. The CDR3 loop spans 14 amino acids. Unmatched junction bases numbered 6, after V lost 4 bases and J lost 5 bases. DNA of the CDR3: TGTGCCAGCAGTTCCCGGACAGGGTTTACTGAAGCTTTCTTT. Translation: CASSSRTGFTEAFF.

This chain joins TRBV7-9 and TRBJ2-3, with a weak D call TRBD1 (5 bases). The V gene's germline CDR1 is SEHNR and CDR2 FQNEAQ (reference sequence). With 3 bases removed from V and 6 bases from J, the gap between germline ends came to 10 bases. The CDR3 has 13 residues. The CDR3 DNA sequence: TGTGCCAGCAGCTTGGACATCGGTGATACGCAGTATTTT. Protein product: CASSLDIGDTQYF.

Concerning this clonotype itself: A clone one base away is much larger, so this may be a read error. The chain links TRBV7-8 to TRBJ1-6; D gene unclear. V was shortened by 1 base and J by 7 bases, with 11 bases between the two germline ends. This CDR3 is built from 15 residues. From germline, CDR1 is SGHVS and CDR2 FQNEAQ. The CDR3 sequence is CASSLGRGGNSPLHF. CDR3 DNA sequence: TGTGCCAGCAGCTTAGGGCGGGGTGGGAATTCACCCCTCCACTTT. The variable domain in full, completed from reference TRBV7-8 and TRBJ1-6, reads GAGVSQSPRYKVAKRGQDVALRCDPISGHVSLFWYQQALGQGPEFLTYFQNEAQLDKSGLPSDRFFAERPEGSVSTLKIQRTQQEDSAVYLCASSLGRGGNSPLHFGNGTRLTVT.

The rearrangement uses TRBV27 and TRBJ1-6; D remains unclear. The germline V gene encodes CDR1 MNHEY and CDR2 SMNVEV (reference sequence). This CDR3 has 15 amino acids. Trimming removed 4 bases at V and 5 bases at J, with 12 bases between. CDR3 sequence: CASSSVQGNNSPLHF. CDR3 nucleotide sequence: TGTGCCAGCAGTTCAGTTCAAGGGAATAATTCACCCCTCCACTTT.

The CDR3 region is CASSLINVRIQGETQYF. In DNA form, the CDR3 reads TGCGCCAGCAGCTTAATCAACGTCAGAATCCAGGGGGAGACCCAGTACTTC. The V and J genes are TRBV5-1 and TRBJ2-5, with D perhaps TRBD1 (6 bases). CDR1 SGHRS and CDR2 YFSETQ come from the germline V gene. The CDR3 has 17 residues. V was cut by 2 bases and J by 5 bases, with 22 bases left in between. Full variable domain (rest looked up from reference TRBV5-1 and TRBJ2-5): KAGVTQTPRYLIKTRGQQVTLSCSPISGHRSVSWYQQTPGQGLQFLFEYFSETQRNKGNFPGRFSGRQFSNSRSEMNVSTLELGDSALYLCASSLINVRIQGETQYFGPGTRLLVL.

The chain recombines TRBV20-1 with TRBJ2-5; D remains ambiguous. Germline V gene data show CDR1 as DFQATT and CDR2 as SNEGSKA (reference sequence). V lost 1 base to trimming and J lost 0 bases, with 12 bases between them. CDR3 size: 15 residues. CDR3 bases: TGCAGTGCTAGAGTCTTAGCAGCGTACCAAGAGACCCAGTACTTC. Amino acids: CSARVLAAYQETQYF.

The chain uses TRBV7-9 and TRBJ2-3; perhaps TRBD1 as D (5 bases). Trimming pared 2 bases from V and 3 bases from J, leaving 9 bases between. Germline CDR1 and CDR2: SEHNR and FQNEAQ (reference sequence). CDR3 length: 14 amino acids. CDR3 loop: CASSLFSGTDTQYF. Written as DNA, the CDR3 is TGTGCCAGCAGCTTATTTTCAGGGACAGATACGCAGTATTTT.

This clonotype has more than one count but fewer than ten. J is TRBJ2-3 and V is TRBV4-3, with 8 bases aligning to TRBD2. V shed 0 bases, J shed 3 bases, and the junction held 8 bases outside the gene matches. The germline V gene has CDR1 LGHNA and CDR2 YSLEER. The CDR3 runs to 17 residues. CDR3 sequence reads: CASSQDDPSGGTDTQYF. CDR3 nucleotides: TGCGCCAGCAGCCAAGACGACCCAAGCGGGGGAACAGATACGCAGTATTTT.

This clonotype was observed a handful of times. This CDR3 reads CASSFTGRGTEAFF. The DNA for the CDR3 is TGTGCCAGCAGCTTCACAGGGAGAGGCACTGAAGCTTTCTTT. The rearrangement joins TRBV11-2 to TRBJ1-1; D perhaps matches TRBD1 (6 bases). Deletions cut 3 bases from V and 4 bases from J, with 12 bases between. CDR3 length: 14 residues. CDR1 and CDR2 (germline): SGHAT, FQNNGV.

The rearrangement links TRBV7-6 to TRBJ2-7; D is unresolved. The CDR3 has 16 residues. Germline CDR1 reads SGHVS; CDR2 reads FNYEAQ. Trimming left V 1 base short and J 5 bases short, with 18 bases between. This CDR3 is CASSLGLTTPRHEQYV. The CDR3 DNA follows: TGTGCCAGCAGCTTAGGTCTAACTACCCCTCGGCACGAGCAGTACGTC.

The chain employs TRBV7-3 and TRBJ1-2; tentative D call: TRBD1 (5 bases). CDR1 and CDR2 (germline): SGHTA, FQGTGA. There are 14 residues in the CDR3. Trimming cost V 5 bases and J 3 bases, with 13 bases left between them. CDR3 coding DNA: TGTGCCAGCAGCCCCCAGGGATCCGACTATGGCTACACCTTC. Translated: CASSPQGSDYGYTF.